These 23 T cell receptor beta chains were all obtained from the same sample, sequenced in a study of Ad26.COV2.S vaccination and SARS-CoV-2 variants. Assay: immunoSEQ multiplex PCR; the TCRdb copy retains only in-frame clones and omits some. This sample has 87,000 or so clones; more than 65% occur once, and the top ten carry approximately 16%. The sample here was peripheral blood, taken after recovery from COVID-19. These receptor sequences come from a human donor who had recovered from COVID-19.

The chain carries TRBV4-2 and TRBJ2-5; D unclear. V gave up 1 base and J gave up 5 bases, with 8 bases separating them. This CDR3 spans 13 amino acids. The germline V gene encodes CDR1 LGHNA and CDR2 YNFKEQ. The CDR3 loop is CASSQVKGETQYF. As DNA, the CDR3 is TGTGCCAGCAGCCAAGTGAAAGGGGAGACCCAGTACTTC.

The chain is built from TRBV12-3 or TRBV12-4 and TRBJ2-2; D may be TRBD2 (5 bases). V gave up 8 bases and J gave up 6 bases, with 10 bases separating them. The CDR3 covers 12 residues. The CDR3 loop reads CASYPGAGELFF. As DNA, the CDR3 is TGTGCCAGCTATCCCGGGGCCGGGGAGCTGTTTTTT.

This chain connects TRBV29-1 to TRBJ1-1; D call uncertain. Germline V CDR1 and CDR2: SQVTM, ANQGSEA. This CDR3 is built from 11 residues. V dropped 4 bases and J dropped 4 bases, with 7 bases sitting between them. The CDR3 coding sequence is TGCAGCGTTGCTCGGGGCACTGAAGCTTTCTTT. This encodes CSVARGTEAFF.

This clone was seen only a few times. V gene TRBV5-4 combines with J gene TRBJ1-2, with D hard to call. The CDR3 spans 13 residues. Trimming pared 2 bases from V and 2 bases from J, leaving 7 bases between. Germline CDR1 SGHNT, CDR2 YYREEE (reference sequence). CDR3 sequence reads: CASSLGGNYGYTF. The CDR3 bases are TGTGCCAGCAGCTTAGGAGGGAACTATGGCTACACCTTC.

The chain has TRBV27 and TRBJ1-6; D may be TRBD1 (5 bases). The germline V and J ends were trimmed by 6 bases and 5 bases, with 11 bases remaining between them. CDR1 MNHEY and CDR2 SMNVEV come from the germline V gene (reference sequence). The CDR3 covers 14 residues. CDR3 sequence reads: CASRHPGDNSPLHF. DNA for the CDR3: TGTGCCAGCAGGCACCCGGGGGATAATTCACCCCTCCACTTT.

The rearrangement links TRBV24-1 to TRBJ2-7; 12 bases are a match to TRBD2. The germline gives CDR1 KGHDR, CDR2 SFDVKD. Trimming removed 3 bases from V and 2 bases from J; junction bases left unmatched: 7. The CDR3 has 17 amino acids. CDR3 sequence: CATSDGPLAGGPYEQYF. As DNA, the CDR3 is TGTGCCACCAGTGATGGCCCGCTAGCGGGAGGGCCCTACGAGCAGTACTTC.

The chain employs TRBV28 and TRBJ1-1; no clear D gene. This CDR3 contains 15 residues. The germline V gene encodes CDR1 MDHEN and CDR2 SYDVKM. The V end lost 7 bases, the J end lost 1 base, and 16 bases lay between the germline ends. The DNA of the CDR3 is TGTGCCAGCACTGAACAGCCGCTGTGGAACACTGAAGCTTTCTTT. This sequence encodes CASTEQPLWNTEAFF.

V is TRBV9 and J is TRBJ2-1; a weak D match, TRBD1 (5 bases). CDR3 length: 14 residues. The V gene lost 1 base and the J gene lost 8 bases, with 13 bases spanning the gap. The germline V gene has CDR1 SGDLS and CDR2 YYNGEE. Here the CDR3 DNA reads TGTGCCAGCAGCGTATCGACCAGGGCCGATGAGCAGTTCTTC. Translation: CASSVSTRADEQFF.

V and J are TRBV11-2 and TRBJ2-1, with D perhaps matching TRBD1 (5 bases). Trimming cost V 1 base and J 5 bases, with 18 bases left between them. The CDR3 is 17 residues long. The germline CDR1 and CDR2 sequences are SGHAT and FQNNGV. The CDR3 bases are TGTGCCAGCAGCTTAGTCCTTGCCCCTGGGGCCCACAATGAGCAGTTCTTC. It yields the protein CASSLVLAPGAHNEQFF.

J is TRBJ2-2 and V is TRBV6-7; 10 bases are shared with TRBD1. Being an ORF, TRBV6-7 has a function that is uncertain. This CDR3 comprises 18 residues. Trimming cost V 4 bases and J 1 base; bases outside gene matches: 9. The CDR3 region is CASSSSTGGEGNTGELFF. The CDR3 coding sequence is TGTGCCAGCAGTTCCTCGACAGGGGGCGAGGGGAACACCGGGGAGCTGTTTTTT.

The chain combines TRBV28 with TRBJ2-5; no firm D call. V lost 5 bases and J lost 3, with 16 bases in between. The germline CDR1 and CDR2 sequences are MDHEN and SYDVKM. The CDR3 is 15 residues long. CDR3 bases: TGTGCCAGCAGTCCCTCACGTAGGGATAAAGAGACCCAGTACTTC. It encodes CASSPSRRDKETQYF.

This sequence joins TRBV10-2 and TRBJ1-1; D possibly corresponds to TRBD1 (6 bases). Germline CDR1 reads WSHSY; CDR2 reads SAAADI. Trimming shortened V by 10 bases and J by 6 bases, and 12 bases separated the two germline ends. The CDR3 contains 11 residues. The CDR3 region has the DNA TGCGCCACCAAGAGGGGGGCTGAAGCTTTCTTT. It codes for CATKRGAEAFF.

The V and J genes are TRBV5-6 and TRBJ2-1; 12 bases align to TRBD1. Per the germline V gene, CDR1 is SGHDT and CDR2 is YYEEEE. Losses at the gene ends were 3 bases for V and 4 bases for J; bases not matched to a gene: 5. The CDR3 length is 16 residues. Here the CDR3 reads CASSSGTGGAYNEQFF. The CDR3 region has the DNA TGTGCCAGCAGCTCTGGGACAGGGGGCGCTTACAATGAGCAGTTCTTC.

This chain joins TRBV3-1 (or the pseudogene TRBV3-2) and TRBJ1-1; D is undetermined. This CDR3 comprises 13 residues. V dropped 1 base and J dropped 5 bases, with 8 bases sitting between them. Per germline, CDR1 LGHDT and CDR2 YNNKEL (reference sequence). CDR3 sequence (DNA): TGTGCCAGCAGCCAAGTGTTTGGAACTGAAGCTTTCTTT. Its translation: CASSQVFGTEAFF.

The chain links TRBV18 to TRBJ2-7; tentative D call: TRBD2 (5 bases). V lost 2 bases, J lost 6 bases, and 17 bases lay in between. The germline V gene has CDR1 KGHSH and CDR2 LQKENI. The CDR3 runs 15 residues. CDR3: CASSPSTGLGIEQYF. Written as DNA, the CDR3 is TGTGCCAGCTCACCAAGCACGGGCCTCGGGATCGAGCAGTACTTC.

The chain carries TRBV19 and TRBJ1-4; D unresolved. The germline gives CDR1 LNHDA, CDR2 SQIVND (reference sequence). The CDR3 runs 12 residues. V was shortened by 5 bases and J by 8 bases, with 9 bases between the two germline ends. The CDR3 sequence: CASSASGEKLFF. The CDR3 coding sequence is TGTGCCAGTAGTGCTTCGGGGGAAAAACTGTTTTTT.

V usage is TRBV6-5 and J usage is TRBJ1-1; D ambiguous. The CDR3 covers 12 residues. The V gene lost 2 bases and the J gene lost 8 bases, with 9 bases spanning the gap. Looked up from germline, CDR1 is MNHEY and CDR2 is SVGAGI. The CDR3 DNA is TGTGCCAGCAGTTACAGCGGACGGGAAGCTTTCTTT. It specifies CASSYSGREAFF.

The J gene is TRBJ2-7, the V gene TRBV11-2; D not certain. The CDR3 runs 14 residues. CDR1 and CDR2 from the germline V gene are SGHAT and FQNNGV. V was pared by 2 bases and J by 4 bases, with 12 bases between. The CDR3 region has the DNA TGTGCCAGCAGCTTAAGTCTAGAAAGGTACGAGCAGTACTTC. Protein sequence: CASSLSLERYEQYF.

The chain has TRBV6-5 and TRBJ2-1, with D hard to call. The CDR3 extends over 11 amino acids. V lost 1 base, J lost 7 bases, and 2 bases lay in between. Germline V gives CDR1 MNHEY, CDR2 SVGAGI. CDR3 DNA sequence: TGTGCCAGCAGTTACTTAAATGAGCAGTTCTTC. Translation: CASSYLNEQFF.

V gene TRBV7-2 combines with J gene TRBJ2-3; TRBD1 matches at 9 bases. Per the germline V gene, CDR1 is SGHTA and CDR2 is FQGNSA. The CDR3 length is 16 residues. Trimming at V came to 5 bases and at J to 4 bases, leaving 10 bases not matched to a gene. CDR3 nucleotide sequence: TGTGCCAGCAGCATATTACAGGGGGCATTGGCAGATACGCAGTATTTT. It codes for CASSILQGALADTQYF.

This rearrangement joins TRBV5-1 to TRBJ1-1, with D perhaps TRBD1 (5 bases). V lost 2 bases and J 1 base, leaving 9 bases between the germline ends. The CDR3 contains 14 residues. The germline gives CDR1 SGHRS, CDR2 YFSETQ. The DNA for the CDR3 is TGCGCCAGCAGCTTTCAACAGGCGAACACTGAAGCTTTCTTT. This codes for CASSFQQANTEAFF. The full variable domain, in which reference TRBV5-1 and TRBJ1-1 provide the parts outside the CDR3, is KAGVTQTPRYLIKTRGQQVTLSCSPISGHRSVSWYQQTPGQGLQFLFEYFSETQRNKGNFPGRFSGRQFSNSRSEMNVSTLELGDSALYLCASSFQQANTEAFFGQGTRLTVV.

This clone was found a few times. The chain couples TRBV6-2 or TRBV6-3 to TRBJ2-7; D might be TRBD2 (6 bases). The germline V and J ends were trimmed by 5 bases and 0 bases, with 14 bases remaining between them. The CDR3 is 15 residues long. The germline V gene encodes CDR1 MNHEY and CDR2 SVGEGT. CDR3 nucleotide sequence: TGTGCCAGCAGTCCCCTCGCCGGGAGCTCCTACGAGCAGTACTTC. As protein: CASSPLAGSSYEQYF.

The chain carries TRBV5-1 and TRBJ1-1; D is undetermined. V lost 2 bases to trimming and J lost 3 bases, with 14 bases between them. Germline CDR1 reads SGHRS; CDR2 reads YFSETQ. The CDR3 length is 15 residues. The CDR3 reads CASSFGELQDTEAFF. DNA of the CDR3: TGCGCCAGCAGCTTTGGGGAACTTCAGGACACTGAAGCTTTCTTT.